These T cell receptor beta chains were read from a single sample in a study of draining lymph node invasion in breast cancer. TCRdb fed the bulk RNA-seq reads into MiXCR, producing one record per CDR3 protein. Counted here are approximately 350 distinct CDR3 sequences, around 20% occurring once; the ten biggest clones make up around 28%. The specimen sequenced was sorted memory Tregs from the tumor. The origin of the receptors is a female donor with luminal breast cancer. The conserved cysteine and the conserved F or W are not part of the CDR3 here.

ASSYPGRSEGAF	TRBV6-2/TRBV6-3
ASSQGIRAGYT	TRBV3-1
SARGGHYEQY	TRBV20-1
ASSYPERSEGAF	TRBV6-2/TRBV6-3
ASSYGGSSYNEQF	TRBV6-6
SVRQGNTEAF	TRBV29-1
ASSQYTQGQGSYGYT	TRBV4-1
ASEGTGLPYEQY	TRBV12-5
ASSPAPGYEQY	TRBV18
ASSSSPVGANVLT	TRBV7-9
ASSPDGNSPLH	TRBV7-9
ASIPPGRKRAKTYEQY	TRBV28
ASSPQLAGGLNEQF	TRBV6-6
ASSPGAGRQFGYEQY	TRBV9
ASHTPPDTQY	TRBV5-1
ASSPSSNYGYT	TRBV18
ASSYLGDQPQH	TRBV6-2/TRBV6-3
ASRGLGEQF	TRBV6-1
ASSSRVSLGADTQY	TRBV18
ASQQLNQPQH	TRBV19
SVAQFTDTQY	TRBV29-1
ASGTPGGELF	TRBV5-1
ASSFNLGQGVGTEAF	TRBV28
ASSEGYEQY	TRBV25-1
ASSLDSLEADTQY	TRBV5-1
ASSYSRRGMNTEAF	TRBV6-5
ASSRRYYRGGNTIY	TRBV7-6